The next 17 T cell receptor beta chains were all read from a single sample in a study of Ad26.COV2.S vaccination and SARS-CoV-2 variants. Profiled with immunoSEQ multiplex PCR; TCRdb holds only in-frame clones, not every one. The sample includes nearly 400,000 clones, around nine tenths of them seen just once. Treatment in this sample: over 15 received Ad26.COV2.S at low or high dose, single or two shots; roughly 5 received placebo; per-sample allocation not given. Sampling was performed 63 days after the first vaccine or placebo injection. Sequenced material: peripheral blood, taken in a trial of Ad26.COV2.S vaccine versus placebo. Every receptor here comes from a person aged 18-60 years who received the Ad26.COV2.S COVID-19 vaccine or a placebo.

The rearrangement joins TRBV18 to TRBJ2-1, with 10 bases that match TRBD2. The trim removed 8 bases at V and 2 bases at J, leaving 15 bases unmatched. The V gene's germline CDR1 is KGHSH and CDR2 LQKENI. The CDR3 loop spans 18 amino acids. CDR3 residues: CASKTGLAGEFTYNEQFF. The CDR3 nucleotides read TGTGCCAGCAAAACCGGGCTAGCGGGAGAATTCACCTACAATGAGCAGTTCTTC.

The chain is built from TRBV7-9 and TRBJ2-7; the D gene is possibly TRBD2 (6 bases). The CDR3 contains 15 residues. V lost 7 bases and J 3 bases, leaving 19 bases between the germline ends. The germline CDR1 and CDR2 sequences are SEHNR and FQNEAQ (reference sequence). The CDR3 sequence is CASNHGGLGSYEQYF. The CDR3, as DNA: TGTGCCAGCAACCATGGAGGGCTTGGGAGCTACGAGCAGTACTTC.

V is TRBV29-1 and J is TRBJ2-2; 9 bases line up with TRBD1. Germline lookup yields CDR1 SQVTM and CDR2 ANQGSEA. The CDR3 is 12 amino acids. CDR3 protein: CSTRTGAGELFF. In DNA form, the CDR3 reads TGCAGTACAAGGACAGGGGCCGGGGAGCTGTTTTTT.

The V gene is TRBV5-1, the J gene TRBJ2-2; TRBD1 aligns across 7 bases. The germline CDR1 and CDR2 sequences are SGHRS and YFSETQ. V trimming: 3 bases; J trimming: 1 base; junction bases outside the gene matches: 0. The CDR3 has 14 amino acids. Here the CDR3 reads CASSWTGNTGELFF. The CDR3 DNA follows: TGCGCCAGCAGCTGGACAGGGAACACCGGGGAGCTGTTTTTT.

The rearrangement uses TRBV28 and TRBJ2-3, with 10 bases fitting TRBD1. Looked up from germline, CDR1 is MDHEN and CDR2 is SYDVKM. V was clipped by 5 bases and J by 0 bases; unmatched bases: 2. The CDR3 has 15 amino acids. CDR3 coding DNA: TGTGCCAGCAGTGGACAGGGGGAGAGCACAGATACGCAGTATTTT. Translated, it gives CASSGQGESTDTQYF. Based on the CDR3 plus reference TRBV28 and TRBJ2-3, the full variable domain is DVKVTQSSRYLVKRTGEKVFLECVQDMDHENMFWYRQDPGLGLRLIYFSYDVKMKEKGDIPEGYSVSREKKERFSLILESASTNQTSMYLCASSGQGESTDTQYFGPGTRLTVL.

This chain uses TRBV6-5 with TRBJ1-2, with 11 positions matching TRBD1. V trimming: 2 bases; J trimming: 2 bases; junction bases outside the gene matches: 1. The CDR3 runs 15 residues. Germline assignment: CDR1 MNHEY and CDR2 SVGAGI. CDR3 amino acids: CASSYRDRGNYGYTF. CDR3 nucleotides: TGTGCCAGCAGTTACCGGGACAGGGGGAACTATGGCTACACCTTC.

This chain connects TRBV18 to TRBJ2-3; D uncertain. V lost 4 bases to trimming and J lost 5 bases, with 7 bases between them. The V gene's germline CDR1 is KGHSH and CDR2 LQKENI. The length of the CDR3 is 12 residues. The CDR3 DNA sequence: TGTGCCAGCTCACTATACGGAGATACGCAGTATTTT. Its protein is CASSLYGDTQYF.

The chain couples TRBV6-1 to TRBJ2-3, with D possibly called TRBD1 or TRBD2 (5 bases each). CDR3 length: 16 amino acids. Trimming took 0 bases from V and 7 from J, leaving 17 bases between them. Germline V CDR1 and CDR2: MNHNS, SASEGT. DNA for the CDR3: TGTGCCAGCAGTGAAGCGAGGGGCCCAGATTTTCATACGCAGTATTTT. It encodes CASSEARGPDFHTQYF.

The genes are TRBV28 and TRBJ2-3; 8 nucleotides line up with TRBD1. The CDR3 runs 15 residues. Germline trimming cut 4 bases from V and 4 bases from J; bases unmatched to any gene: 7. Germline loops: CDR1 MDHEN, CDR2 SYDVKM. CDR3 region: CASSSGTGGPDTQYF. CDR3 in DNA: TGTGCCAGCAGTTCAGGGACAGGAGGTCCAGATACGCAGTATTTT.

V is TRBV30 and J is TRBJ1-2; no firm D call. Deletions cut 7 bases from V and 5 bases from J, with 20 bases between. This CDR3 is built from 14 residues. Germline V gene data show CDR1 as GTSNPN and CDR2 as SVGIG (reference sequence). The CDR3 here is CAYLRGTRKYGYTF. The CDR3, as DNA: TGTGCCTACCTACGAGGAACGCGCAAGTATGGCTACACCTTC.

This clone appeared once. The V gene is TRBV27, the J gene TRBJ2-7; 10 bases line up with TRBD2. V was clipped by 4 bases and J by 5 bases; unmatched bases: 14. The germline CDR1 and CDR2 sequences are MNHEY and SMNVEV (reference sequence). The CDR3 contains 17 residues. CDR3 in DNA: TGTGCCAGCAGTTCACCTTACTCCCTAGCGGGAGTGAACGAGCAGTACTTC. Residues: CASSSPYSLAGVNEQYF.

This chain links TRBV7-3 with TRBJ2-7, with D possibly being TRBD1 (6 bases). There are 15 residues in the CDR3. Germline assignment: CDR1 SGHTA and CDR2 FQGTGA. Trimming took 1 base from V and 4 from J, leaving 14 bases between them. This CDR3 reads CASSLMSGRGYEQYF. As DNA, the CDR3 is TGTGCCAGCAGCTTAATGTCGGGTAGGGGGTACGAGCAGTACTTC.

The genes are TRBV5-1 and TRBJ2-2; 11 bases are shared with TRBD1. V gave up 4 bases and J gave up 0 bases; unmatched junction bases: 8. Germline V CDR1 and CDR2: SGHRS, YFSETQ. The CDR3 is 18 residues long. This CDR3 reads CASSVRDRGSSNTGELFF. Written as DNA, the CDR3 is TGCGCCAGCAGCGTCCGGGACAGGGGGTCATCGAACACCGGGGAGCTGTTTTTT.

The gene calls are TRBV7-9 and TRBJ2-2; 7 bases match TRBD1. J lost 4 bases, V lost 6 bases, and 5 bases had no gene match. Germline V gene lookup returns CDR1 SEHNR and CDR2 FQNEAQ (reference sequence). The CDR3 is 14 residues long. Here the CDR3 reads CASRSTGSTGELFF. The DNA of the CDR3 is TGTGCCAGCAGGTCGACAGGGTCCACCGGGGAGCTGTTTTTT. Filled out from reference TRBV7-9 and TRBJ2-2, the complete variable domain reads DTGVSQNPRHKITKRGQNVTFRCDPISEHNRLYWYRQTLGQGPEFLTYFQNEAQLEKSRLLSDRFSAERPKGSFSTLEIQRTEQGDSAMYLCASRSTGSTGELFFGEGSRLTVL.

The chain carries TRBV12-3 or TRBV12-4 and TRBJ1-2; D is perhaps TRBD1 (6 bases). V lost 3 bases to trimming and J lost 1 base, with 6 bases between them. This CDR3 comprises 13 residues. This CDR3 is CASSFRGNYGYTF. CDR3 DNA: TGTGCCAGCAGTTTCAGGGGTAACTATGGCTACACCTTC.

The genes are TRBV4-2 and TRBJ1-3; a possible D gene is TRBD1 (6 bases). Germline lookup yields CDR1 LGHNA and CDR2 YNFKEQ. CDR3 length: 15 amino acids. With 0 bases removed from V and 5 bases from J, the gap between germline ends came to 11 bases. The CDR3 loop is CASSQDRTARNTIYF. The CDR3 nucleotides read TGTGCCAGCAGCCAAGATCGGACAGCAAGAAACACCATATATTTT.

The table lists this clone with a count of one. The chain's CDR3 is CASSFGPRSGSYNEQFF. The CDR3 DNA sequence: TGCGCCAGCAGCTTTGGCCCCCGGAGCGGATCCTACAATGAGCAGTTCTTC. V is TRBV5-1 and J is TRBJ2-1; D possibly corresponds to TRBD2 (5 bases). This CDR3 comprises 17 residues. Per the germline V gene, CDR1 is SGHRS and CDR2 is YFSETQ. V was trimmed by 2 bases and J by 1 base, leaving 16 bases between them.